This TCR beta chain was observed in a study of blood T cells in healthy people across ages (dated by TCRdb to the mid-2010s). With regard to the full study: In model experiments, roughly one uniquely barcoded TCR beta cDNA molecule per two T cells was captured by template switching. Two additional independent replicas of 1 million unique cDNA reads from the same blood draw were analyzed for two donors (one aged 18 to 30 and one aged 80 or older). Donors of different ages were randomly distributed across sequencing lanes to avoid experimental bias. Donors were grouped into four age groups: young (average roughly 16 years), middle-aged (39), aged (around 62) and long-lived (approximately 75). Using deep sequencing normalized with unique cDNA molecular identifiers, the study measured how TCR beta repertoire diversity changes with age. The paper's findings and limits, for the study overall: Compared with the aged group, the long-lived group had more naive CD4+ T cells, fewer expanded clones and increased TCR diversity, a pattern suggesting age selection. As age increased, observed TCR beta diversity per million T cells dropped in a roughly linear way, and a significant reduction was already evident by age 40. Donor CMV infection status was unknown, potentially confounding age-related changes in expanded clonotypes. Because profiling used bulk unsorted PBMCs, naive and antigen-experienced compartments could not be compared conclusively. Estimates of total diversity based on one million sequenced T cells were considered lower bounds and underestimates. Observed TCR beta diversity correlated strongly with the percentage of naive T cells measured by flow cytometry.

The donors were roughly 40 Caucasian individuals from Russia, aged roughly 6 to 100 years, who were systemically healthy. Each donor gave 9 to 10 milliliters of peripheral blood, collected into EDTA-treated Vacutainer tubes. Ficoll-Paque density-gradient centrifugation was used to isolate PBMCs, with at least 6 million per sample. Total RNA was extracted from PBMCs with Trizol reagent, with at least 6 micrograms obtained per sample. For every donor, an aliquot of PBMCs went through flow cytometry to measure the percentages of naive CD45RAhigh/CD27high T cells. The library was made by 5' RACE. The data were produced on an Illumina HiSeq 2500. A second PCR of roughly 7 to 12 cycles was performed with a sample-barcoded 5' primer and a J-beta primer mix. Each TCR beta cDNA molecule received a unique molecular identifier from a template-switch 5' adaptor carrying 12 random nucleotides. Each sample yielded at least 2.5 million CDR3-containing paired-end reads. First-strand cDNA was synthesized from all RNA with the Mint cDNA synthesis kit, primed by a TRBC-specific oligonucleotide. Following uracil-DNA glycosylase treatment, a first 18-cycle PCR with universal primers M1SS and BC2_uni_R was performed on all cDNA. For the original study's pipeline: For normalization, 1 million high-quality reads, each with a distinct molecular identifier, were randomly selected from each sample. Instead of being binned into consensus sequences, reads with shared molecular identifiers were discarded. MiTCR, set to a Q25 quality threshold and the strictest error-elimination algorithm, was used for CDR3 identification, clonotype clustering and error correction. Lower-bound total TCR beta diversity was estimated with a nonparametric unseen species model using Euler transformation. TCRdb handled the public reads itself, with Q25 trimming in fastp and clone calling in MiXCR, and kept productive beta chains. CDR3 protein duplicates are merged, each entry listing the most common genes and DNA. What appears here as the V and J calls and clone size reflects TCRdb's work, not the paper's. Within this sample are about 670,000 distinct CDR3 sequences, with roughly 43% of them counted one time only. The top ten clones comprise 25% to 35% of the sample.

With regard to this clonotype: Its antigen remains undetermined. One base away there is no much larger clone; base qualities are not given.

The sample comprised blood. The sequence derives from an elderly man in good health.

The DNA sequence is as follows: TGCAGTGCTAGAGGCATATCCCGGGAAAAACTGTTTTTT. The encoded protein is CSARGISREKLFF. This sequence uses TRBV20-1 and TRBJ1-4; the D gene identity is not certain. CDR1 and CDR2 are read off the germline V gene (reference sequence) as DFQATT and SNEGSKA. Measured from the cysteine to the phenylalanine, the CDR3 is 13 residues long. Only the CDR3 DNA is retained, 39 bases long and in frame from the first base. V is reduced by 1 base and J by 8 bases, leaving a spacing of 11 bases between them.